One sample yielded the 10 T cell receptor beta chains listed below, sequenced in a study of blood T cell repertoires in COVID-19. The table came from immunoSEQ multiplex PCR; TCRdb's copy has only in-frame clones and leaves some out. The table lists roughly 220,000 clones, 86% of them singletons. Sequencing was done on a sample of peripheral blood. The receptors derive from a man aged 25-45 years who had recovered from COVID-19.

The J gene is TRBJ1-1, the V gene TRBV4-2; no definite D call. Trimming took off 0 bases at V and 2 bases at J, with 7 bases between the two ends. The germline gives CDR1 LGHNA, CDR2 YNFKEQ. This CDR3 has 14 amino acids. This CDR3 reads CASSQDGLNTEAFF. CDR3 nucleotide sequence: TGTGCCAGCAGCCAAGATGGGCTTAACACTGAAGCTTTCTTT.

The chain recombines TRBV11-2 with TRBJ2-7, with 10 positions matching TRBD2. Germline V gene lookup returns CDR1 SGHAT and CDR2 FQNNGV. The CDR3 loop spans 15 amino acids. Trimming at V came to 5 bases and at J to 2 bases, leaving 6 bases not matched to a gene. Here the CDR3 reads CASSRGLAVAYEQYF. CDR3 nucleotide sequence: TGTGCCAGCAGCCGTGGACTAGCGGTTGCCTACGAGCAGTACTTC.

Here the CDR3 DNA reads TGTGCCAGCAGCTTTCGGCAGGGGGAGTTTCAAGACTATGGCTACACCTTC. It encodes CASSFRQGEFQDYGYTF. The J gene is TRBJ1-2, the V gene TRBV7-8, with 7 positions matching TRBD1. The CDR3 spans 17 residues. V trimming: 3 bases; J trimming: 3 bases; junction bases outside the gene matches: 13. Germline assignment: CDR1 SGHVS and CDR2 FQNEAQ.

The CDR3 loop is CASSPVRDGGTEAFF. The CDR3 DNA sequence: TGTGCCAGCTCACCAGTGCGGGACGGAGGTACTGAAGCTTTCTTT. This rearrangement joins TRBV18 to TRBJ1-1; TRBD1 might be the D (5 bases). V was trimmed by 2 bases and J by 5 bases, leaving 15 bases between them. The germline gives CDR1 KGHSH, CDR2 LQKENI. This CDR3 contains 15 residues.

V usage is TRBV7-2 and J usage is TRBJ1-2, with TRBD1 matching over 9 bases. The CDR3 spans 15 residues. The germline gives CDR1 SGHTA, CDR2 FQGNSA. With 5 bases clipped from V and 5 bases from J, the junction kept 9 bases outside the gene matches. The CDR3 DNA reads as TGTGCCAGCAGCCTACACAGGGGGCGATGGTATGGCTACACCTTC. Its protein is CASSLHRGRWYGYTF.

This clone was recorded once. The CDR3 nucleotides are TGTGCCGGGACTAGCGGGGAGTACGAGCAGTACTTC. It is translated as CAGTSGEYEQYF. The J gene is TRBJ2-7, the V gene TRBV30, with 13 bases aligning to TRBD2. Germline V gene lookup returns CDR1 GTSNPN and CDR2 SVGIG (reference sequence). There are 12 residues in the CDR3. The J segment lost 4 bases and the V segment lost 8 bases, leaving 2 bases of the junction unmatched.

The chain employs TRBV11-2 and TRBJ2-3, with 8 bases fitting TRBD2. Per germline, CDR1 SGHAT and CDR2 FQNNGV. After removal of 1 base from V and 1 base from J, the junction contained 4 bases not matched to a gene. This CDR3 spans 16 amino acids. Written as DNA, the CDR3 is TGTGCCAGCAGCTTAGCCCCGGGGGGGGGCACAGATACGCAGTATTTT. This translates into CASSLAPGGGTDTQYF. Variable domain in full (rest from reference TRBV11-2 and TRBJ2-3): EAGVAQSPRYKIIEKRQSVAFWCNPISGHATLYWYQQILGQGPKLLIQFQNNGVVDDSQLPKDRFSAERLKGVDSTLKIQPAKLEDSAVYLCASSLAPGGGTDTQYFGPGTRLTVL.

In this sample, this clone turned up once. V gene TRBV19 combines with J gene TRBJ2-5; perhaps TRBD1 as D (6 bases). The length of the CDR3 is 16 residues. The V end lost 6 bases, the J end lost 5 bases, and 22 bases lay between the germline ends. CDR1 and CDR2 from the germline V gene are LNHDA and SQIVND (reference sequence). In DNA, the CDR3 is TGTGCCAGTAGCAGCCTCACCTACAGGGAAATGGAGACCCAGTACTTC. It codes for CASSSLTYREMETQYF. Using reference TRBV19 and TRBJ2-5 for the parts outside the CDR3, the full variable domain is DGGITQSPKYLFRKEGQNVTLSCEQNLNHDAMYWYRQDPGQGLRLIYYSQIVNDFQKGDIAEGYSVSREKKESFPLTVTSAQKNPTAFYLCASSSLTYREMETQYFGPGTRLLVL.

This clone was seen once. J is TRBJ2-2 and V is TRBV6-2 or TRBV6-3, with 10 bases matching TRBD1. Germline assignment: CDR1 MNHEY and CDR2 SVGEGT. V lost 5 bases and J lost 5; bases outside the gene matches: 5. This CDR3 spans 15 amino acids. The CDR3 reads CASSRGQGLTGELFF. The CDR3 DNA reads TGTGCCAGCAGTAGGGGACAGGGGCTAACCGGGGAGCTGTTTTTT.

This clone has a handful of counts. The rearrangement joins TRBV7-2 to TRBJ2-7, with 8 bases lining up with TRBD2. Germline lookup yields CDR1 SGHTA and CDR2 FQGNSA. This CDR3 has 14 amino acids. Trimming took 8 bases from V and 0 from J; bases not matched to a gene: 6. CDR3 protein: CASGSGGSSYEQYF. For the CDR3, the DNA is TGTGCCAGCGGTTCGGGGGGGAGCTCCTACGAGCAGTACTTC.